The following is a TCR beta chain sequence with its context. Its antigen has not been determined. No base-level quality is on record; no much larger clone is a single base apart. These data originate in a study of blood T cell repertoires in COVID-19 (dated by TCRdb to the early 2020s). Background for the entire study: Collaborator samples came from the United States, Italy and Spain and covered acute and convalescent phases of COVID-19. The material from the prospective study consisted of cDNA or gDNA derived from T cells, B-cell-depleted T cells, or PBMCs. Deeply sampled blood TCRbeta repertoires from subjects exposed to, actively infected with, or recovered from COVID-19 were included in the dataset. The repertoires were made available in a free public database intended to serve as a resource for research on the immune response to SARS-CoV-2. The samples were drawn from two sources: the first 160 participants of the ongoing ImmuneRACE study, and 1,254 subjects contributed by 6 global collaborators. Sample metadata almost always included a de-identified subject ID, COVID-19 status, age in years and sex. HLA class I and class II types, where available, came from metadata supplied by the sample provider rather than from assay-based typing.

Participants in the prospective study were enrolled through a virtual design, were aged about 18 to 100 years, and lived in roughly 25 United States geographic areas. In the prospective study, participants were assigned to cohorts based on the clinical history participants reported in a screening survey and a study questionnaire. ImmuneRACE Cohort 3 recovered participants were defined by two consecutive negative NP/OP PCR tests, healthcare professional clearance, or symptom resolution. Each participant in the prospective study had whole blood, serum and a nasopharyngeal or oropharyngeal swab collected by mobile phlebotomists. Participants in the prospective study had the option to provide additional blood draws and questionnaires over a roughly 2-month period. Before DNA extraction, prospective study blood samples were shipped either frozen or at room temperature. TCRbeta CDR3 regions were amplified from genomic DNA using the immunoSEQ Assay, a bias-controlled multiplex PCR. From the authors' description of their analysis: Nucleated cell counts per sample were estimated from amplification of reference gene primers within the assay. To quantify the absolute abundance of each unique TCRbeta CDR3 rearrangement, sequence reads were collapsed and filtered. For each sample, productive Simpson clonality was calculated as the square root of Simpson's diversity index across productive rearrangements. What TCRdb holds here is the immuneACCESS table cut down to in-frame rearrangements. Part of the clones is not present; checked against another copy, under half of the missing clones reflect an unresolved V gene, and the others are unexplained. V, J and clone size derive from that table, while D and trimming were established from the DNA sequence. The sample table holds roughly 380,000 clones, of which approximately 84% were seen once. The ten biggest clones cover about 3% of the sample.

Broad study findings and their caveats: Clinical and demographic metadata were provided uncurated, with the amount varying by source and participant.

The CDR3, cysteine through phenylalanine, is 14 amino acids long. The CDR3 DNA has 42 bases and is translated from base 1. The germline V and J ends show losses of 6 bases and 3 bases respectively, and no gene match explains 4 bases of the junction. The germline V gene (reference sequence) provides CDR1 MNHEY and CDR2 SMNVEV. The sequencing sample was made of PBMCs or T cells enriched from blood (not recorded which). The TCR originated in a woman aged 25 to 39 who had recovered from COVID-19. The receptor chain draws on TRBV27 and TRBJ1-1, with 10 bases aligning to TRBD1. CDR3 reads: CASRTGGVHTEAFF. The nucleotide sequence is TGTGCCAGCAGGACAGGGGGCGTACACACTGAAGCTTTCTTT.